This T cell receptor beta chain stems from a study of cytomegalovirus exposure and HLA in healthy donors. Study-wide results and limits: Listed as cytomegalovirus-associated were 170 or so TCR beta chains. Many donors carried some public TCRs, although rarity characterized most TCR sequences.

The PCR contained 60 Vbeta and 13 Jbeta primers. Clones were read by immunoSEQ multiplex PCR, and TCRdb kept only the in-frame ones, dropping some. The sample lists 120,000 or so clones, around 82% occurring once. Note on this clone: As yet, its antigen is unknown.

Input material: PBMCs. This sequence was found in a male donor in good health and CMV-seropositive.

The CDR3 region is CASSLGYVGSRETQYF. The CDR3 nucleotides read TGTGCCAGCAGCTTGGGGTATGTCGGGAGTAGGGAGACCCAGTACTTC. This rearrangement joins TRBV13 to TRBJ2-5; D is possibly TRBD2 (6 bases). Trimming took 3 bases from V and 5 from J, leaving 19 bases between them. The germline V gene has CDR1 PRHDT and CDR2 FYEKMQ (reference sequence). This CDR3 is built from 16 residues.